This T cell receptor (beta chain) derives from a study of blood T cells in healthy people across ages. The overall study: With template switching, about one barcoded beta molecule was captured per two T cells. Findings and limits, study-wide: The study found more naive CD4+ cells and higher diversity in long-lived than aged donors. Estimates drawn from one million T cells were deemed to understate diversity.

A second PCR, run for roughly 7 to 11 cycles, used a sample-barcoded 5' primer plus a J-beta primer mix. TCRdb redid the calling of the 5' RACE reads with MiXCR, one entry per CDR3 protein. The data contain roughly 1.5 million distinct CDR3 sequences, roughly two fifths of them singletons. Peripheral blood samples of roughly 9.9 milliliters were drawn from each donor. This clonotype was picked up a small number of times. Its specificity is unknown. CDR1 and CDR2 (germline): DFQATT, SNEGSKA (reference sequence). This CDR3 has 14 residues. V lost 3 bases and J lost 3; bases outside the gene matches: 4. Sequenced material: blood. The chain employs TRBV20-1 and TRBJ2-7; 11 bases are a match to TRBD2. The sequence was obtained from a woman younger than 30 in good health. CDR3 sequence reads: CSASWTSGFYEQYF. The CDR3 nucleotides are TGCAGTGCTAGCTGGACTAGCGGGTTCTACGAGCAGTACTTC.